This T cell receptor (beta chain) was documented in a study of T cell repertoires and HLA-DP antigens. Across the whole study: In vitro CD4+ alloreactivity was against HeLa-presented HLA-DP.

The germline V gene encodes CDR1 LNHDA and CDR2 SQIVND (reference sequence). Trimming took off 5 bases at V and 1 base at J, with 15 bases between the two ends. The CDR3 contains 16 residues. General study findings and limits: Previously undetected clones averaged approximately 34% and 48% against the two alleles respectively.

The PCR primers covered 54 TRBV and 13 TRBJ segments. Libraries were prepared by immunoSEQ multiplex PCR; TCRdb keeps only in-frame clonotypes and omits some of them. The data hold 55,000 to 80,000 clones, with around 80% observed a single time. Untouched CD4+ T cells were isolated by negative selection, averaging roughly 98% purity. This clone came up once. What it binds is not known. The source material was CD4+ T cells from PBMCs. The clonotype originates from a man aged 55 to 70 in good health and CMV-seronegative. The chain combines TRBV19 with TRBJ2-1; D not resolved. Here the CDR3 DNA reads TGTGCCAGTAGTCCCCAGATCCGTACGTCCTACAATGAGCAGTTCTTC. This sequence encodes CASSPQIRTSYNEQFF.